This TCR beta chain was sequenced for a study of blood T cell repertoires in COVID-19. On the study more broadly: Collection of acute and convalescent COVID-19 samples took place in the United States, Italy and Spain. Sample material is recorded as cDNA or gDNA derived from T cells, B-cell-depleted T cells, or PBMCs.

Germline V gene lookup returns CDR1 SNHLY and CDR2 FYNNEI. The CDR3 loop spans 15 amino acids. The V gene lost 7 bases and the J gene lost 1 base, with 16 bases spanning the gap. Study processing details: Estimates of nucleated cell counts were drawn from the amplification of reference gene primers. The method was immunoSEQ multiplex PCR; TCRdb's version includes in-frame clones alone and lacks a portion of them. The V and J calls and the clone size are those of that table, but D and trimming were determined from the DNA. The table shows hundreds of thousands of clones, with approximately 83% occurring only once. Within the 2 weeks before study entry, each person in the exposed group met a COVID-19 case.

Material for sequencing was PBMCs or T cells enriched from blood (not recorded which). This sequence joins TRBV2 and TRBJ1-1; the D gene is possibly TRBD1 (5 bases). This TCR was recovered from a middle-aged woman who had been exposed to COVID-19. The CDR3 loop is CASTPREGPNTEAFF. In DNA, the CDR3 is TGTGCCAGCACCCCAAGGGAGGGACCGAACACTGAAGCTTTCTTT.